Listed below are T cell receptor beta chains from one sample, sequenced in a study of post-analysis software for immune sequencing data. TCRdb re-analysed the PCR reads in MiXCR, keeping a single row per CDR3 protein. The sample carries fewer than 850,000 distinct CDR3 sequences, 35% to 55% recorded once. The sequenced sample was blood. These receptors all stem from a girl under 18 with multiple sclerosis. CDR3s include the opening cysteine and the closing phenylalanine or tryptophan. Each record gives: clone size, J gene, V gene, D gene, CDR3 DNA, CDR3 protein. The D gene is left open where the match is weak. Clone size appears in some rows only: once, few, many, or a class for an expanded clone.

size: -; J: TRBJ2-7; V: TRBV15; D: -; DNA: TGTGCCACCAGCAGTTCGGGCCCCAGGGAGCAGTACTTC; CDR3: CATSSSGPREQYF
size: -; J: TRBJ1-2; V: TRBV12-3/TRBV12-4; D: TRBD1; DNA: TGTGCCAGCAGTGAAGACCCGACAGGGATAGACTACACCTTC; CDR3: CASSEDPTGIDYTF
size: few; J: TRBJ2-5; V: TRBV7-9; D: -; DNA: TGTGCCGGCAGCTTAAATCCAGACCAAGAGACCCAGTACTTC; CDR3: CAGSLNPDQETQYF
size: few; J: TRBJ2-1; V: TRBV5-1; D: TRBD2; DNA: TGCGCCAGCAGTCAAGTTCTAGCGGGAGGGATGATCAATGAGCAGTTCTTC; CDR3: CASSQVLAGGMINEQFF
size: -; J: TRBJ1-2; V: TRBV6-6; D: -; DNA: TGTGCCAGCAGTTCCTATGGTGGTAGCTATGGCTACACCTTC; CDR3: CASSSYGGSYGYTF
size: -; J: TRBJ2-7; V: TRBV3-1; D: TRBD2; DNA: TGTGCCAGCAGCCAAATGCGACTAGCGAGTTACGAGCAGTACTTC; CDR3: CASSQMRLASYEQYF
size: -; J: TRBJ2-4; V: TRBV20-1; D: TRBD1; DNA: TGCAGTGCCCTGCGGGACAGGGGGACAGAAAACATTCAGTACTTC; CDR3: CSALRDRGTENIQYF
size: few; J: TRBJ2-7; V: TRBV6-1; D: TRBD2; DNA: TGTGCCAGCACCGGGACTAGCGGCCAAAGCTCCTACGAGCAGTACTTC; CDR3: CASTGTSGQSSYEQYF
size: -; J: TRBJ1-1; V: TRBV7-6; D: -; DNA: TGTGCCAGCAGCTTAGACCCGGGGGTAATAGAAGCTTTCTTT; CDR3: CASSLDPGVIEAFF
size: few; J: TRBJ2-5; V: TRBV28; D: -; DNA: TGTGCCAGCAGTTTTGAGAGGTTACGAGAGACCCAGTACTTC; CDR3: CASSFERLRETQYF
size: -; J: TRBJ2-5; V: TRBV6-5; D: -; DNA: TGTGCCAGCAGTTACTTGGGGGGAGGCGAGACCCAGTACTTC; CDR3: CASSYLGGGETQYF
size: few; J: TRBJ2-1; V: TRBV13; D: -; DNA: TGTGCCAGCAGCGACCGAGGAGCGGGCCCCTACAATGAGCAGTTCTTC; CDR3: CASSDRGAGPYNEQFF
size: -; J: TRBJ2-1; V: TRBV5-1; D: TRBD2; DNA: TGCGCCAGCAGAAGGTTCGGGACTAGCGGCTACAATGAGCAGTTCTTC; CDR3: CASRRFGTSGYNEQFF
size: few; J: TRBJ2-5; V: TRBV20-1; D: -; DNA: TGCAGTGCTAGAATTCACAGCAACCAAGAGACCCAGTACTTC; CDR3: CSARIHSNQETQYF
size: once; J: TRBJ2-4; V: TRBV7-2; D: -; DNA: TGTGCCAGCAGCTTAGCGGGTTGGGAGCAGTACTTC; CDR3: CASSLAGWEQYF
size: -; J: TRBJ2-3; V: TRBV3-1; D: -; DNA: TGTGCCAGCAGCCAGACTTGGGCTGATACGCAGTATTTT; CDR3: CASSQTWADTQYF
size: -; J: TRBJ1-4; V: TRBV4-2; D: -; DNA: TGTGCCAGCAGCCAAGGTTCCGGGGCTAGCAGTGAAAAACTGTTTTTT; CDR3: CASSQGSGASSEKLFF
size: -; J: TRBJ2-1; V: TRBV7-9; D: -; DNA: TGTGCCAGCAGCTCGATCAGGGTTCGGGGCTCCTACAATGAGCAGTTCTTC; CDR3: CASSSIRVRGSYNEQFF
size: once; J: TRBJ1-5; V: TRBV27; D: -; DNA: TGTGCCAGCAGCTCCTACGGAGCCGGCAATCAGCCCCAGCATTTT; CDR3: CASSSYGAGNQPQHF
size: -; J: TRBJ2-1; V: TRBV3-1; D: -; DNA: TGTGCCAGCAGCCTCCACCTAAGAGGCTTAGGGGACAATGAGCAGTTCTTC; CDR3: CASSLHLRGLGDNEQFF
size: few; J: TRBJ1-2; V: TRBV6-2/TRBV6-3; D: -; DNA: TGTGCCAGCAGTTACGGGCAGGGAGTGTACACCTTC; CDR3: CASSYGQGVYTF
size: -; J: TRBJ1-1; V: TRBV5-1; D: -; DNA: TGCGCCAGCAGCTCGCCTCAGGGGCGGGGAGGCACTGAAGCTTTCTTT; CDR3: CASSSPQGRGGTEAFF
size: -; J: TRBJ2-7; V: TRBV5-1; D: -; DNA: TGCGCCAGCAGCGAATCCTACGGGCAGTACTTC; CDR3: CASSESYGQYF
size: -; J: TRBJ2-5; V: TRBV7-9; D: -; DNA: TGTGCCAGCAGCCTCCTCGGGAGAGATGAGACCCAGTACTTC; CDR3: CASSLLGRDETQYF
size: many; J: TRBJ2-7; V: TRBV7-9; D: -; DNA: TGTGCCAGCAGCTTAGGGGGCCCCTCCTACGAGCAGTACTTC; CDR3: CASSLGGPSYEQYF
size: -; J: TRBJ1-5; V: TRBV9; D: -; DNA: TGTGCCAGCAGCAAGTCGGGTGGCAATCAGCCCCAGCATTTT; CDR3: CASSKSGGNQPQHF